The T cell receptor (beta chain) under discussion was sequenced for a study of T cells in Graves' hyperthyroidism and ophthalmopathy. Amplified regions were TCR beta CDR3 sequences from RNA transcripts. A first-round RT-PCR of the TCR CDR3 used the HTBI primer set. One entry per CDR3 protein results from TCRdb running MiXCR on the multiplex PCR reads. The table shows some 560,000 distinct CDR3 sequences, with less than 20% occurring only once. This clonotype has just a few counts. Trimming removed 4 bases from V and 3 bases from J, with 22 bases in between. Germline CDR1 DFQATT, CDR2 SNEGSKA (reference sequence). The CDR3 runs 17 residues.

Material for sequencing was blood. The chain couples TRBV20-1 to TRBJ1-5; tentative D call: TRBD1 (5 bases). The receptor was isolated from a woman between 25 and 40 years old with Graves' hyperthyroidism. CDR3 sequence: CSATSVMGEGNNQPQHF. CDR3 nucleotides: TGCAGTGCTACCAGTGTGATGGGGGAGGGAAACAATCAGCCCCAGCATTTT.